These 18 T cell receptor beta chains were sequenced from one sample in a study of blood T cell repertoires in COVID-19 (dated by TCRdb to the early 2020s). Library prep was done by the immunoSEQ multiplex PCR assay. TCRdb mirrors the immuneACCESS table, restricted to in-frame sequences. Some clones are absent from its copies; in checked studies, under half trace to an unresolved V gene, and the reason for the others is unknown. Across this sample there are approximately 85,000 clones, with roughly 90% seen only once. Together, the top ten hold approximately 2.2% of the sample. Sequenced sample: peripheral blood. Source of these receptors: a man aged 45-60 years with acute or convalescent COVID-19.

V and J are TRBV19 and TRBJ1-5; D might be TRBD1 (6 bases). The CDR3 covers 16 residues. CDR1 and CDR2 from the germline V gene are LNHDA and SQIVND (reference sequence). V dropped 2 bases and J dropped 4 bases, with 15 bases sitting between them. The CDR3, as DNA: TGTGCCAGTAGTATACGGGGGGCAGACCTAAATCAGCCCCAGCATTTT. Translation: CASSIRGADLNQPQHF.

CDR3 amino acids: CASSEWRDDGSPLHF. DNA of the CDR3: TGTGCCAGCAGTGAATGGAGGGATGACGGTTCACCCCTCCACTTT. The J gene is TRBJ1-6, the V gene TRBV6-1; D gene ambiguous. CDR1 and CDR2 from the germline V gene are MNHNS and SASEGT. V lost 2 bases, J lost 9 bases, and 14 bases lay in between. The CDR3 loop spans 15 amino acids.

The V gene is TRBV5-6, the J gene TRBJ1-2; the match to TRBD1 covers 11 bases. Germline CDR1 reads SGHDT; CDR2 reads YYEEEE. The CDR3 is made up of 14 amino acids. J lost 8 bases, V lost 4 bases, and 7 bases had no gene match. In DNA, the CDR3 is TGTGCCAGCAGCCCGGGACAGGGGGTTTACGGCTACACCTTC. This codes for CASSPGQGVYGYTF.

The chain uses TRBV29-1 and TRBJ2-3; 8 positions match TRBD1. The CDR3 contains 14 residues. Germline V gene sequence: CDR1 SQVTM, CDR2 ANQGSEA. Germline trimming cut 7 bases from V and 2 bases from J; bases unmatched to any gene: 8. CDR3 sequence (DNA): TGCAGCGCTGACAGGGGCCTGGACACAGATACGCAGTATTTT. It is translated as CSADRGLDTDTQYF.

The chain joins TRBV28 to TRBJ2-7, with TRBD2 matching 10 bases. This CDR3 is 16 amino acids long. Germline loops: CDR1 MDHEN, CDR2 SYDVKM. Trimming took 5 bases from V and 6 from J; bases not matched to a gene: 13. The DNA of the CDR3 is TGTGCCAGCAGTACAGCGGGAGGGCTAAGATCCGGCGAGCAGTACTTC. It translates to CASSTAGGLRSGEQYF.

This rearrangement joins TRBV18 to TRBJ1-1; TRBD1 matches at 7 bases. The germline V gene has CDR1 KGHSH and CDR2 LQKENI. J lost 3 bases, V lost 2 bases, and 3 bases had no gene match. The CDR3 has 14 amino acids. The CDR3 bases are TGTGCCAGCTCACCAGACAGGGTTGACACTGAAGCTTTCTTT. Protein sequence: CASSPDRVDTEAFF.

The V call is TRBV19, the J call TRBJ1-5; D ambiguous. V lost 6 bases, J lost 0 bases, and 15 bases lay in between. CDR1 is LNHDA, CDR2 SQIVND, per germline (reference sequence). This CDR3 is built from 16 residues. The DNA of the CDR3 is TGTGCCAGTAGCCCCGAGGCACTTAATAGCAATCAGCCCCAGCATTTT. It translates to CASSPEALNSNQPQHF.

The chain is built from TRBV5-1 and TRBJ2-6; D remains unclear. The length of the CDR3 is 16 residues. V was clipped by 0 bases and J by 0 bases, with 7 bases between them. Germline CDR1 and CDR2: SGHRS and YFSETQ. The CDR3 is CASSLDVHSGANVLTF. CDR3 nucleotides: TGCGCCAGCAGCTTGGACGTACACTCTGGGGCCAACGTCCTGACTTTC.

About this clone: At one of its ends the junction is not consistent with the germline gene, which may arise from a read error. The CDR3 region is CARSGGTGGGSTPHF. The CDR3, as DNA: TGCGCCCGCAGCGGGGGGACCGGGGGGGGTTCTACCCCGCACTTC. The chain combines TRBV5-1 with TRBJ2-5; TRBD2 aligns across 9 bases. The CDR3 consists of 15 residues. CDR1 is SGHRS, CDR2 YFSETQ, per germline.

This clone showed up just once. This rearrangement joins TRBV5-8 to TRBJ2-3; D unresolved. CDR3 length: 13 residues. Looked up from germline, CDR1 is SGHTS and CDR2 is YDEGEE. V lost 2 bases, J lost 0 bases, and 4 bases lay in between. CDR3 residues: CASSFYSTDTQYF. CDR3 nucleotide sequence: TGTGCCAGCAGCTTTTATAGCACAGATACGCAGTATTTT.

In nucleotides, the CDR3 is TGCGCCAGCAGCCAAGTAATCGGCCAGGGGAACCAGCCCCAGCATTTT. Protein: CASSQVIGQGNQPQHF. The gene calls are TRBV4-3 and TRBJ1-5; D may be TRBD1 (6 bases). The CDR3 spans 16 residues. Germline V lookup: CDR1 LGHNA, CDR2 YSLEER. Trimming cost V 1 base and J 7 bases, with 17 bases left between them.

This clone was counted only a few times. The V and J genes are TRBV6-4 and TRBJ2-7; D is undetermined. From germline, CDR1 is MRHNA and CDR2 SNTAGT. CDR3 length equals 15 residues. V lost 1 base, J lost 0 bases, and 10 bases lay in between. CDR3 amino acids: CASSDYPHTSYEQYV. DNA of the CDR3: TGTGCCAGCAGTGACTACCCACACACCTCCTACGAGCAGTACGTC.

V and J are TRBV5-1 and TRBJ2-1; 11 bases agree with TRBD1. The CDR3 runs to 15 residues. After removal of 6 bases from V and 7 bases from J, the junction contained 9 bases not matched to a gene. CDR1 and CDR2 from the germline V gene are SGHRS and YFSETQ. Here the CDR3 reads CASMRSGTGGNEQFF. Here the CDR3 DNA reads TGCGCCAGCATGCGGTCCGGGACAGGGGGGAATGAGCAGTTCTTC.

The chain recombines TRBV5-4 with TRBJ1-6, with D possibly TRBD1 on 6 matching bases. V lost 0 bases, J lost 9 bases, and 16 bases lay in between. The germline gives CDR1 SGHNT, CDR2 YYREEE (reference sequence). This CDR3 spans 16 amino acids. The chain's CDR3 is CASSLGGQPEGSPLHF. CDR3 in DNA: TGTGCCAGCAGCTTGGGAGGACAGCCGGAAGGTTCACCCCTCCACTTT.

This clone was seen only once. The chain has TRBV7-2 and TRBJ2-6; 7 nucleotides agree with TRBD2. V dropped 5 bases and J dropped 0; count of bases not matched to a gene: 10. CDR3 length equals 18 residues. CDR1 is SGHTA, CDR2 FQGNSA, per germline. CDR3 nucleotides: TGTGCCAGCAGCCTGTGGAGAGCGGGGTACTCTGGGGCCAACGTCCTGACTTTC. This sequence encodes CASSLWRAGYSGANVLTF. Full variable domain (outside the CDR3, taken from reference TRBV7-2 and TRBJ2-6): GAGVSQSPSNKVTEKGKDVELRCDPISGHTALYWYRQSLGQGLEFLIYFQGNSAPDKSGLPSDRFSAERTGGSVSTLTIQRTQQEDSAVYLCASSLWRAGYSGANVLTFGAGSRLTVL.

This chain links TRBV7-8 with TRBJ2-5; perhaps TRBD1 as D (6 bases). The germline V gene encodes CDR1 SGHVS and CDR2 FQNEAQ. Trimming removed 2 bases from V and 4 bases from J, with 11 bases in between. CDR3 length equals 14 residues. Here the CDR3 reads CASSLRGIGETQYF. DNA of the CDR3: TGTGCCAGCAGCTTAAGGGGGATTGGAGAGACCCAGTACTTC.

The count of this clone is one. The genes are TRBV5-1 and TRBJ1-2; 9 positions match TRBD1. The V gene's germline CDR1 is SGHRS and CDR2 YFSETQ. CDR3 length: 14 amino acids. V was pared by 4 bases and J by 3 bases, with 4 bases of the junction left unmatched. The chain's CDR3 is CASSPRTGDYGYTF. In DNA form, the CDR3 reads TGCGCCAGCAGCCCCCGGACAGGGGACTATGGCTACACCTTC.

The chain employs TRBV5-5 and TRBJ1-6; the D is unclear. Between the trimmed V and J ends, which lost 0 bases and 8 bases, there was a span of 6 bases. Germline CDR1 reads SGHKS; CDR2 reads YYEKEE (reference sequence). The CDR3 has 13 amino acids. In DNA form, the CDR3 reads TGTGCCAGCAGCTTGGTGGGAGATTCACCCCTCCACTTT. Amino acids: CASSLVGDSPLHF.